These 27 T cell receptor beta chains came from one sample sequenced in a study of control samples from healthy donors and cancer patients. Some clones are missing from TCRdb's copy, which holds only in-frame ones; the method was immunoSEQ multiplex PCR. Seen here are about 100,000 clones, about 90% observed once, and the top ten hold under 20%. The source material was blood. Receptor source: a woman aged 45 to 65 in good health.

The rearrangement links TRBV11-2 to TRBJ1-6, with 10 bases matching TRBD1. V lost 0 bases, J lost 9 bases, and 5 bases stayed unmatched. Germline V gene sequence: CDR1 SGHAT, CDR2 FQNNGV. The CDR3 consists of 16 residues. CDR3 loop: CASSLDTGTGASPLHF. In DNA, the CDR3 is TGTGCCAGCAGCTTAGACACCGGGACAGGGGCTTCACCCCTCCACTTT.

V is TRBV24-1 and J is TRBJ1-1; D is unresolved. CDR3 length equals 13 residues. Trimming pared 4 bases from V and 7 bases from J, leaving 12 bases between. CDR1 is KGHDR and CDR2 is SFDVKD in the germline V gene. CDR3 bases: TGTGCCACCAGTGAAACGAACTCGAATGAAGCTTTCTTT. It yields the protein CATSETNSNEAFF.

The rearrangement links TRBV6-5 to TRBJ2-3; TRBD1 or TRBD2 may be the D gene (5 bases each). The V gene's germline CDR1 is MNHEY and CDR2 SVGAGI. The CDR3 runs 15 residues. V was cut by 7 bases and J by 3 bases, with 17 bases left in between. CDR3 nucleotides: TGTGCCAGCAAACTTGACGGGACGCGGACAGATACGCAGTATTTT. Its translation: CASKLDGTRTDTQYF.

The chain combines TRBV6-1 with TRBJ2-2, with 8 bases identical to TRBD1. This CDR3 spans 16 amino acids. V dropped 0 bases and J dropped 8; count of bases not matched to a gene: 8. The V gene's germline CDR1 is MNHNS and CDR2 SASEGT. Here the CDR3 reads CASSEALGQGRGELFF. Written as DNA, the CDR3 is TGTGCCAGCAGTGAAGCGCTAGGACAGGGTCGAGGGGAGCTGTTTTTT.

The rearrangement links TRBV10-3 to TRBJ2-4, with 8 bases matching TRBD1. The germline V gene encodes CDR1 ENHRY and CDR2 SYGVKD. J lost 0 bases, V lost 0 bases, and 1 base had no gene match. The CDR3 has 16 amino acids. CDR3 protein: CAISESQGEAKNIQYF. The CDR3 nucleotides read TGTGCCATCAGTGAGTCACAGGGGGAAGCCAAAAACATTCAGTACTTC.

This clone was counted a single time. V usage is TRBV15 and J usage is TRBJ1-3; 9 bases are a match to TRBD1. There are 16 residues in the CDR3. CDR1 LNHNV and CDR2 YYDKDF come from the germline V gene (reference sequence). The ends lost 5 bases at V and 3 bases at J; junction bases unmatched: 8. The CDR3 is CATSSWTGEGGNTIYF. CDR3 coding DNA: TGTGCCACCAGCTCCTGGACAGGGGAGGGTGGAAACACCATATATTTT. Full variable domain (rest looked up from reference TRBV15 and TRBJ1-3): DAMVIQNPRYQVTQFGKPVTLSCSQTLNHNVMYWYQQKSSQAPKLLFHYYDKDFNNEADTPDNFQSRRPNTSFCFLDIRSPGLGDTAMYLCATSSWTGEGGNTIYFGEGSWLTVV.

This clone has only one observation. V is TRBV14 and J is TRBJ2-1; no reliable D call. The CDR3 runs 17 residues. Looked up from germline, CDR1 is SGHDN and CDR2 is FVKESK. V was pared by 1 base and J by 6 bases, with 19 bases between. This CDR3 reads CASSQGPLRTSGNEQFF. CDR3 nucleotide sequence: TGTGCCAGCAGCCAAGGCCCGCTCCGTACATCGGGCAATGAGCAGTTCTTC.

The rearrangement links TRBV30 to TRBJ1-2; no definite D call. The length of the CDR3 is 11 residues. Germline CDR1 GTSNPN, CDR2 SVGIG (reference sequence). The germline V and J ends were trimmed by 2 bases and 4 bases, with 5 bases remaining between them. In DNA form, the CDR3 reads TGTGCCTGGAGTCCGGCCTATGGCTACACCTTC. It specifies CAWSPAYGYTF. Full variable domain (missing parts from reference TRBV30 and TRBJ1-2): SQTIHQWPATLVQPVGSPLSLECTVEGTSNPNLYWYRQAAGRGLQLLFYSVGIGQISSEVPQNLSASRPQDRQFILSSKKLLLSDSGFYLCAWSPAYGYTFGSGTRLTVV.

This clone appeared a single time. CDR3 region: CASRPLAGLGETQYF. CDR3 in DNA: TGTGCCAGTAGGCCACTAGCCGGGTTGGGAGAGACCCAGTACTTC. V usage is TRBV19 and J usage is TRBJ2-5, with TRBD2 as a possible D gene (6 bases). CDR1 LNHDA and CDR2 SQIVND come from the germline V gene (reference sequence). This CDR3 comprises 15 residues. The ends were cut back, 6 bases at V and 4 bases at J, with 18 bases in the middle.

The chain recombines TRBV10-1 with TRBJ2-1, with TRBD2 matching over 10 bases. Germline CDR1 reads WNHNN; CDR2 reads SYGVQD (reference sequence). The length of the CDR3 is 16 residues. Trimming cost V 6 bases and J 6 bases; bases outside gene matches: 11. The CDR3 nucleotides are TGCGCCAGCAGCCTCTCCGGAGCGGGGGGGGGCAATGAGCAGTTCTTC. It encodes CASSLSGAGGGNEQFF.

The CDR3 is CASSLEAPGEIPEAFF. Written as DNA, the CDR3 is TGTGCCAGCAGCTTAGAGGCGCCAGGGGAAATTCCTGAAGCTTTCTTT. The chain joins TRBV7-6 to TRBJ1-1; a weak D match, TRBD1 (6 bases). Germline CDR1 is SGHVS and CDR2 is FNYEAQ. V lost 1 base to trimming and J lost 6 bases, with 18 bases between them. The CDR3 loop spans 16 amino acids.

This clone is a singleton in its sample. The genes are TRBV29-1 and TRBJ1-5; D is undetermined. Per germline, CDR1 SQVTM and CDR2 ANQGSEA. V gave up 4 bases and J gave up 2 bases, with 12 bases separating them. The CDR3 is made up of 14 amino acids. The CDR3: CSVASPGGNQPQHF. In DNA form, the CDR3 reads TGCAGCGTTGCGTCTCCGGGAGGCAATCAGCCCCAGCATTTT.

This chain joins TRBV9 and TRBJ1-1; no firm D call. There are 12 residues in the CDR3. Germline lookup yields CDR1 SGDLS and CDR2 YYNGEE. V lost 0 bases and J lost 5, with 5 bases in between. The CDR3 region is CASSVGATEAFF. The CDR3 DNA reads as TGTGCCAGCAGCGTAGGCGCGACTGAAGCTTTCTTT.

This chain links TRBV15 with TRBJ1-4, with TRBD1 matching over 8 bases. Trimming at V came to 1 base and at J to 8 bases, leaving 6 bases not matched to a gene. Germline CDR1 and CDR2: LNHNV and YYDKDF (reference sequence). This CDR3 contains 15 residues. CDR3: CATSRVPGQGEKLFF. DNA for the CDR3: TGTGCCACCAGCAGAGTCCCTGGACAGGGCGAAAAACTGTTTTTT.

This clone was seen a handful of times. The chain is built from TRBV18 and TRBJ2-7, with D perhaps TRBD1 (6 bases). The germline CDR1 and CDR2 sequences are KGHSH and LQKENI. The ends were cut back, 6 bases at V and 0 bases at J, with 9 bases in the middle. The CDR3 extends over 13 amino acids. The CDR3 DNA reads as TGTGCCAGCTCTCGGGACAACTCCTACGAGCAGTACTTC. It specifies CASSRDNSYEQYF.

This clone was observed a handful of times. The chain carries TRBV19 and TRBJ1-5; possible D gene TRBD1, 5 bases. Germline loops: CDR1 LNHDA, CDR2 SQIVND (reference sequence). The CDR3 loop spans 14 amino acids. The germline V and J ends were trimmed by 6 bases and 3 bases, with 12 bases remaining between them. The CDR3 sequence is CASRGKGSNQPQHF. CDR3 sequence (DNA): TGTGCCAGTAGGGGAAAGGGGTCCAATCAGCCCCAGCATTTT.

This clone was seen a single time. The V gene is TRBV4-2, the J gene TRBJ1-3; D unclear. CDR1 LGHNA and CDR2 YNFKEQ come from the germline V gene. The CDR3 is made up of 14 amino acids. V lost 4 bases, J lost 0 bases, and 7 bases lay in between. The CDR3 spells CASSPGDSGNTIYF. DNA for the CDR3: TGTGCCAGCAGCCCGGGTGACTCTGGAAACACCATATATTTT.

The chain carries TRBV2 and TRBJ1-6; TRBD1 aligns across 7 bases. The ends lost 6 bases at V and 4 bases at J; junction bases unmatched: 3. Germline V CDR1 and CDR2: SNHLY, FYNNEI. The CDR3 spans 14 residues. The CDR3 DNA reads TGTGCCAGCAGCCAGGGACAGTATAATTCACCCCTCCACTTT. This gives the protein CASSQGQYNSPLHF.

The chain couples TRBV19 to TRBJ1-2; D is undetermined. Trimming left V 6 bases short and J 0 bases short, with 14 bases between. The CDR3 has 15 amino acids. The germline gives CDR1 LNHDA, CDR2 SQIVND (reference sequence). This chain's CDR3 is CASRRVPQANYGYTF. The CDR3 nucleotides read TGTGCCAGTAGAAGGGTCCCCCAGGCTAACTATGGCTACACCTTC.

The V call is TRBV11-2, the J call TRBJ1-1, with D possibly being TRBD1 (5 bases). With 5 bases removed from V and 9 bases from J, the gap between germline ends came to 16 bases. The CDR3 runs 13 residues. Per germline, CDR1 SGHAT and CDR2 FQNNGV. CDR3 sequence: CASSGDVSAQAFF. CDR3 nucleotides: TGTGCCAGCAGCGGGGACGTTTCCGCCCAAGCTTTCTTT.

The chain combines TRBV18 with TRBJ1-4; D gene unclear. The CDR3 is 17 amino acids. The germline V and J ends were trimmed by 6 bases and 0 bases, with 17 bases remaining between them. Germline V lookup: CDR1 KGHSH, CDR2 LQKENI. In DNA form, the CDR3 reads TGTGCCAGCTCCCTCGCCCGTCCAGGCGCAACTAATGAAAAACTGTTTTTT. As protein: CASSLARPGATNEKLFF.

This chain joins TRBV24-1 and TRBJ2-5; 9 nucleotides align to TRBD1. The junction had 6 bases not matched to a gene; V was cut back by 4 bases and J by 1 base. Looked up from germline, CDR1 is KGHDR and CDR2 is SFDVKD. This CDR3 is 16 amino acids long. The CDR3 DNA sequence: TGTGCCACCAGTGAGGCCGGGACAGGGTCCCAAGAGACCCAGTACTTC. This gives the protein CATSEAGTGSQETQYF.

The chain combines TRBV5-1 with TRBJ1-2; 8 bases line up with TRBD1. The CDR3 consists of 16 residues. The germline V gene has CDR1 SGHRS and CDR2 YFSETQ. Losses at the gene ends were 9 bases for V and 4 bases for J; bases not matched to a gene: 17. The CDR3 loop is CATPYRTGLEGYGYTF. For the CDR3, the DNA is TGCGCCACGCCGTATCGGACAGGGTTGGAGGGCTATGGCTACACCTTC.

Only one count was recorded for this clone. The J gene is TRBJ2-1, the V gene TRBV7-2; 7 positions agree with TRBD2. V gave up 1 base and J gave up 10 bases; unmatched junction bases: 13. CDR1 is SGHTA, CDR2 FQGNSA, per germline. This CDR3 region has 16 residues. CDR3 sequence: CASSLEAGLGGREQFF. The CDR3 coding sequence is TGTGCCAGCAGCTTAGAGGCGGGTTTGGGAGGGCGAGAGCAGTTCTTC.

The CDR3: CASRRGQTSTDTQYF. Written as DNA, the CDR3 is TGTGCCAGCAGACGGGGACAGACTAGCACAGATACGCAGTATTTT. The chain combines TRBV6-5 with TRBJ2-3; 7 nucleotides line up with TRBD1. CDR1 and CDR2 from the germline V gene are MNHEY and SVGAGI. V dropped 6 bases and J dropped 0; count of bases not matched to a gene: 6. The CDR3 covers 15 residues.

The chain employs TRBV5-4 and TRBJ1-2; weak D call: TRBD1 (5 bases). This CDR3 comprises 17 residues. Looked up from germline, CDR1 is SGHNT and CDR2 is YYREEE (reference sequence). Trimming shortened V by 2 bases and J by 1 base, and 18 bases separated the two germline ends. The chain's CDR3 is CASSLGAGRSINYGYTF. CDR3 nucleotide sequence: TGTGCCAGCAGCTTAGGGGCGGGACGCAGCATTAACTATGGCTACACCTTC.

The chain couples TRBV12-2 to TRBJ2-7. TRBV12-2 is marked as a pseudogene. The CDR3 extends over 19 amino acids. CDR3 coding DNA: TGTGCAAGTCGCTTCGCGACAGGGTGTTTAGTGGGAGGGCCTTGTGAGCAGTACGTC. Protein: CASRFATGCLVGGPCEQYV.